These 10 T cell receptor beta chains share one sample of origin, sequenced in a study of Ad26.COV2.S vaccination and SARS-CoV-2 variants (dated by TCRdb to the early 2020s). The label giving this sample's treatment or condition can be read as: around 19 received Ad26.COV2.S at low or high dose, single or two shots; 5 received placebo; per-sample allocation not given. Repertoires of vaccine and placebo recipients were sequenced from samples taken on day 63 after the first injection. Library creation used the immunoSEQ multiplex PCR assay. Here the immuneACCESS table is served through TCRdb, limited to in-frame sequences with V and J called. Missing clones are a known gap in these copies; in checked studies unresolved V genes cover under half, and the rest lacks a known reason. The sample records hundreds of thousands of clones, roughly 84% of which are singletons. The ten largest clonotypes hold roughly 3.2% of the sample.

The specimen was peripheral blood, collected in a trial of Ad26.COV2.S vaccine versus placebo. These receptors all come from a person aged 18 to 59 who received the Ad26.COV2.S COVID-19 vaccine or a placebo.

The V gene is TRBV5-1, the J gene TRBJ2-7, with TRBD2 matching over 8 bases. There are 14 residues in the CDR3. After removal of 0 bases from V and 3 bases from J, the junction contained 2 bases not matched to a gene. Germline V gene sequence: CDR1 SGHRS, CDR2 YFSETQ. CDR3 sequence (DNA): TGCGCCAGCAGCTTGGACGGGGGGGACTACGAGCAGTACTTC. The encoded protein is CASSLDGGDYEQYF.

The V call is TRBV7-9, the J call TRBJ1-1, with unresolved D. The V end lost 4 bases, the J end lost 8 bases, and 11 bases lay between the germline ends. The CDR3 is 12 amino acids. In germline, CDR1 is SEHNR, CDR2 FQNEAQ (reference sequence). The CDR3 protein is CASSSPAGEAFF. In DNA, the CDR3 is TGTGCCAGCAGCTCCCCGGCGGGGGAAGCTTTCTTT.

The J gene is TRBJ1-1, the V gene TRBV6-5; TRBD1 is a possible D gene (6 bases). V lost 6 bases and J lost 5, with 16 bases in between. The CDR3 runs to 14 residues. Germline V gives CDR1 MNHEY, CDR2 SVGAGI. The DNA of the CDR3 is TGTGCCAGCAGCTCCCGGGGGCGGGGAACTGAAGCTTTCTTT. It yields the protein CASSSRGRGTEAFF.

The chain joins TRBV19 to TRBJ2-3, with TRBD2 matching 10 bases. Germline-derived CDR1 and CDR2 are LNHDA and SQIVND (reference sequence). The CDR3 spans 16 residues. The V and J ends lost 5 bases and 2 bases, in that order; junction bases with no gene match: 7. CDR3 nucleotide sequence: TGTGCCAGTAGTCTTCGGACTAGCGGAGACACAGATACGCAGTATTTT. Its translation is CASSLRTSGDTDTQYF.

V is TRBV29-1 and J is TRBJ2-5; D is ambiguous. Trimming cost V 5 bases and J 0 bases, with 7 bases left between them. Germline V gene sequence: CDR1 SQVTM, CDR2 ANQGSEA. The CDR3 contains 12 residues. CDR3 region: CSVTENQETQYF. CDR3 in DNA: TGCAGCGTTACAGAAAACCAAGAGACCCAGTACTTC.

The chain combines TRBV5-4 with TRBJ2-5; D is possibly TRBD2 (6 bases). V lost 4 bases and J 4 bases, leaving 14 bases between the germline ends. This CDR3 comprises 14 residues. The germline gives CDR1 SGHNT, CDR2 YYREEE (reference sequence). CDR3 loop: CASSLTGGVETQYF. The CDR3 bases are TGTGCCAGCAGCCTCACGGGCGGGGTAGAGACCCAGTACTTC.

V gene TRBV12-5 combines with J gene TRBJ2-3, with no clear D. The germline V gene has CDR1 LGHNT and CDR2 FRNRAP. V shed 1 base and J shed 2 bases, with 4 bases lying between them. CDR3 length: 13 amino acids. The CDR3 spells CASGLGNTDTQYF. The CDR3, as DNA: TGTGCTAGTGGTTTGGGCAACACAGATACGCAGTATTTT. The entire variable domain, with the rest obtained from reference TRBV12-5 and TRBJ2-3, is as follows: DARVTQTPRHKVTEMGQEVTMRCQPILGHNTVFWYRQTMMQGLELLAYFRNRAPLDDSGMPKDRFSAEMPDATLATLKIQPSEPRDSAVYFCASGLGNTDTQYFGPGTRLTVL.

The chain uses TRBV2 and TRBJ2-7; TRBD1 might be the D (6 bases). The germline V gene encodes CDR1 SNHLY and CDR2 FYNNEI. The CDR3 length is 13 residues. V was shortened by 5 bases and J by 3 bases, with 11 bases between the two germline ends. Here the CDR3 reads CASSRQELYEQYF. CDR3 nucleotide sequence: TGTGCCAGCAGTCGACAGGAACTCTACGAGCAGTACTTC.

This sequence joins TRBV4-2 and TRBJ2-1, with TRBD2 identical over 7 bases. V lost 0 bases to trimming and J lost 4 bases; unmatched junction nucleotides: 12. The CDR3 loop spans 18 amino acids. CDR1 and CDR2 (germline): LGHNA, YNFKEQ. CDR3 residues: CASSQDWPPGGKYNEQFF. In DNA, the CDR3 is TGTGCCAGCAGCCAAGATTGGCCCCCCGGGGGGAAATACAATGAGCAGTTCTTC.

The chain carries TRBV24-1 and TRBJ2-3; D not certain. Germline CDR1 KGHDR, CDR2 SFDVKD. The CDR3 consists of 13 residues. V lost 0 bases and J lost 5, with 5 bases in between. CDR3 DNA: TGTGCCACCAGTGATTTGGGGGAAGATACGCAGTATTTT. Translated, it gives CATSDLGEDTQYF.